Listed below are T cell receptor beta chains from one sample, sequenced in a study of shared clonotypes between healthy human individuals. Sequencing was performed with immunoSEQ multiplex PCR; in TCRdb, only in-frame clones are kept and a portion is missing. Here the sample spans around 600,000 clones, approximately 97% being singletons. Sequenced sample: naive CD4+ T cells sorted from blood. These receptors were taken from a woman aged 25 to 39 in good health. Each CDR3 is given with its conserved first and last residue. A D gene is named only where the DNA matches it firmly. Clone size is shown for a subset of rows, as once, few, many or a class of expanded clone.

clone_size	v_call	d_call	j_call	cdr3_nt	cdr3_aa
.	TRBV7-9	.	TRBJ1-2	TGTGCCAGCAGCTTAGCGGATTATGGCTACACCTTC	CASSLADYGYTF
few	TRBV5-1	TRBD1	TRBJ1-1	TGCGCCAGCTACCGGGACAGGGTAGGGAACACTGAAGCTTTCTTT	CASYRDRVGNTEAFF
once	TRBV7-9	TRBD2	TRBJ2-7	TGTGCCAGCAGTATAAAGAACCAAACTAGCGGGAGTAGGTTCGAGCAGTACTTC	CASSIKNQTSGSRFEQYF
.	TRBV27	TRBD2	TRBJ2-1	TGTGCCAGCAGTTTTCCGGGACTACCCGGAGAGCAGTTCTTC	CASSFPGLPGEQFF
.	TRBV6-5	.	TRBJ2-3	TGTGCCAGTTTTTGGACTCGGGCAGATACGCAGTATTTT	CASFWTRADTQYF
.	TRBV28	TRBD1	TRBJ2-1	TGTGCCAGCAGGGACAGGGCATACAATGAGCAGTTCTTC	CASRDRAYNEQFF
.	TRBV7-6	.	TRBJ2-3	TGTGCCAGCACCCTCCCCGGCACAGATACGCAGTATTTT	CASTLPGTDTQYF
once	TRBV6-6	TRBD1	TRBJ2-7	TGTGCCAGCAGAAACCGGGACAGGGGATACGAGCAGTACTTC	CASRNRDRGYEQYF
.	TRBV27	.	TRBJ2-1	TGTGCCAGCAGTAGTTGGGGGGCCACCTACAATGAGCAGTTCTTC	CASSSWGATYNEQFF
.	TRBV6-4	.	TRBJ2-1	TGTGCCAGCAGCTTAGAAATTGGGCGCGAGCAGTTCTTC	CASSLEIGREQFF
.	TRBV23-1	.	TRBJ2-7	TGCGCCAGCACGATCTACCGGGACAAATCCTACGAGCAGTACTTC	CASTIYRDKSYEQYF
once	TRBV28	.	TRBJ2-3	TGTGCCAGCAAACCCCCGGACATTTTCACAGATACGCAGTATTTT	CASKPPDIFTDTQYF
.	TRBV7-3	TRBD1	TRBJ1-4	TGTGCCAGCAGCTTAGTGGGCTCAGGGGGCCAAATTAATGAAAAACTGTTTTTT	CASSLVGSGGQINEKLFF
.	TRBV28	.	TRBJ2-1	TGTGCCAGCAGTATGGGGGCCTTTGAGCAGTTCTTC	CASSMGAFEQFF
.	TRBV10-1	TRBD2	TRBJ2-7	TGCGCCAGCAGCGAGCGGGACTCCCCCCACGAGCAGTACTTC	CASSERDSPHEQYF
.	TRBV5-1	TRBD2	TRBJ2-5	TGCGCCAGCAGCTTGTCTCCTCTAGCGGGAGGGCCCGGGGAGACCCAGTACTTC	CASSLSPLAGGPGETQYF
once	TRBV19	.	TRBJ1-4	TGTGCCAGTAGTGGACTAGATAATGAAAAACTGTTTTTT	CASSGLDNEKLFF
.	TRBV19	.	TRBJ1-2	TGTGCCAGTAGTATCAGCGGACAGACAAGCTATGGCTACACCTTC	CASSISGQTSYGYTF
.	TRBV28	.	TRBJ1-2	TGTGCCAGCAGAGACTTGGGCTATGGCTACACCTTC	CASRDLGYGYTF
few	TRBV5-1	TRBD2	TRBJ2-1	TGCGCCAGCAGCCGGACTAGCGGGAGGTTTCAATACAATGAGCAGTTCTTC	CASSRTSGRFQYNEQFF
.	TRBV28	.	TRBJ2-7	TGTGCCAGCAGCCGGCCGGGAGCCGGCGAGCAGTACTTC	CASSRPGAGEQYF
.	TRBV28	TRBD2	TRBJ2-7	TGTGCCAGCAGTACCCGGACTAGCCCATCCTACGAGCAGTACTTC	CASSTRTSPSYEQYF
.	TRBV7-3	TRBD2	TRBJ2-1	TGTGCCAGCAGCTTAGAGAGACTAGCGGGAAATAATGAGCAGTTCTTC	CASSLERLAGNNEQFF
.	TRBV18	.	TRBJ2-1	TGTGCCAGCTCACCCGGGACTGATAATGAGCAGTTCTTC	CASSPGTDNEQFF
.	TRBV5-1	TRBD2	TRBJ2-7	TGCGCCAGCAGCCCACTAGCGGGCGGTTACGAGCAGTACTTC	CASSPLAGGYEQYF
.	TRBV6-1	TRBD1	TRBJ1-2	TGTGCCAGCAGCCGACAGGGGGCATCTGGCTACACCTTC	CASSRQGASGYTF
.	TRBV28	TRBD1	TRBJ2-7	TGTGCCACCCGGGTGGGACAGGGCTCCTACGAGCAGTACTTC	CATRVGQGSYEQYF
.	TRBV7-6	TRBD2	TRBJ2-5	TGTGCCAGCAGCTTAGGGACTAGCGGGATACAAGAGACCCAGTACTTC	CASSLGTSGIQETQYF
.	TRBV25-1	TRBD1	TRBJ1-6	TGTGCCAGCAGTCGGGACAGAGAAAATTCACCCCTCCACTTT	CASSRDRENSPLHF
.	TRBV6-6	.	TRBJ1-5	TGTGCCAGCAGCGGACACCACTATCAGCCCCAGCATTTT	CASSGHHYQPQHF
.	TRBV5-1	.	TRBJ1-3	TGCGCCAGCAGCTCCGACTCAGGGGTTGGAAACACCATATATTTT	CASSSDSGVGNTIYF
.	TRBV4-2	TRBD2	TRBJ2-2	TGTGCCAGCAGCCGCCCTAGCGGGAGGGCCAACACCGGGGAGCTGTTTTTT	CASSRPSGRANTGELFF
.	TRBV28	.	TRBJ1-6	TGTGCCAGCAGTTTGCAAGACTCACCCCTCCACTTT	CASSLQDSPLHF
.	TRBV19	TRBD1	TRBJ2-2	TGTGCCAGTAGCAACTACTTGACAGGGTTGAACACCGGGGAGCTGTTTTTT	CASSNYLTGLNTGELFF
.	TRBV4-2	.	TRBJ2-7	TGTGCCAGCAGCCAAGACGCATCGGCGGAAGGCCCCTACGAGCAGTACTTC	CASSQDASAEGPYEQYF
.	TRBV7-9	TRBD2	TRBJ2-2	TGTGCCAGCAGCTTAGGGCGGGAGGTGGAGCTGTTTTTT	CASSLGREVELFF
.	TRBV6-4	.	TRBJ1-3	TGTGCCAGCAGTGAAACAGGGAGCTCTGGAAACACCATATATTTT	CASSETGSSGNTIYF
.	TRBV7-9	.	TRBJ1-1	TGTGCCAGCAGCCCGGGCGCCTACAGAATGAACACTGAAGCTTTCTTT	CASSPGAYRMNTEAFF
.	TRBV5-1	.	TRBJ2-5	TGCGCCAGCAGCCAGTGGGGACGGCGCCAAGAGACCCAGTACTTC	CASSQWGRRQETQYF
.	TRBV28	TRBD2	TRBJ2-1	TGTGCCAGCAGTACGAGGACTAGTAACAATGAGCAGTTCTTC	CASSTRTSNNEQFF
once	TRBV4-1	TRBD1	TRBJ2-7	TGCGCCAGCAGCCAAGGAACAGGGGCCCACTACGAGCAGTACTTC	CASSQGTGAHYEQYF
.	TRBV13	.	TRBJ2-7	TGTGCCAGCAGCCCTTGGCGCCTAAACTACGAGCAGTACTTC	CASSPWRLNYEQYF
.	TRBV30	.	TRBJ2-7	TGTGCCTGGATAAGAGGGTCCGAGCAGTACTTC	CAWIRGSEQYF
.	TRBV10-3	.	TRBJ2-7	TGTGCCATCAGTGAGGAAAACGAGCAGTACTTC	CAISEENEQYF
once	TRBV7-2	.	TRBJ2-5	TGTGCCAGCAGCCTCAGACCCCTCCAAGAGACCCAGTACTTC	CASSLRPLQETQYF